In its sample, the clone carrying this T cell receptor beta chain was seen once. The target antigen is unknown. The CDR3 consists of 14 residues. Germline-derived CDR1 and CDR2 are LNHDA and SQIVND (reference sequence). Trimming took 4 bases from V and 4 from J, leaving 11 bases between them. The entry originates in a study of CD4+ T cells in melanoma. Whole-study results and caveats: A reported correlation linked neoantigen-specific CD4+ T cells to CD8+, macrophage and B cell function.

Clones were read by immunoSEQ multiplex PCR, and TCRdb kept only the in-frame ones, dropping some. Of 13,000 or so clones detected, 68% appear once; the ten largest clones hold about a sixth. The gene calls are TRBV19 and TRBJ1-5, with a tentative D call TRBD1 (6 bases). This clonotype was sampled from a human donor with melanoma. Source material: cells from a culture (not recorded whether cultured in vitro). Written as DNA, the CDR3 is TGTGCCAGTAGTAAGGGCACAGGGAATCAGCCCCAGCATTTT. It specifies CASSKGTGNQPQHF.